The rows below give T cell receptor beta chains drawn from one sample of a study of blood T cell repertoires in COVID-19. TCRdb's copy holds only in-frame clones and misses some; the assay was immunoSEQ multiplex PCR. Of about 47,000 clones listed, 88% were seen once; the top ten hold 12%. Sequencing used peripheral blood. The source is a human donor with active COVID-19. The donor label of this sample is uncertain. Both conserved end residues are part of each CDR3. D genes are given only for firm matches. Clone size appears in some rows only: once, few, many, or a class for an expanded clone.

V gene: TRBV4-1; D gene: NA; clone size: NA; J gene: TRBJ1-1; CDR3 protein: CASSHLRGGGTEAFF; CDR3 DNA: TGCGCCAGCAGCCACCTTAGGGGAGGGGGTACTGAAGCTTTCTTT
V gene: TRBV28; D gene: NA; clone size: once; J gene: TRBJ1-5; CDR3 protein: CASSLLNQPQHF; CDR3 DNA: TGTGCCAGCAGTTTACTCAATCAGCCCCAGCATTTT
V gene: TRBV9; D gene: NA; clone size: NA; J gene: TRBJ1-3; CDR3 protein: CASSVAGFEGGNTIYF; CDR3 DNA: TGTGCCAGCAGCGTGGCCGGCTTTGAGGGTGGAAACACCATATATTTT
V gene: TRBV7-2; D gene: TRBD1; clone size: NA; J gene: TRBJ2-5; CDR3 protein: CASSRDRGTFGEETQYF; CDR3 DNA: TGTGCCAGCAGTAGGGACAGGGGTACTTTCGGAGAAGAGACCCAGTACTTC
V gene: TRBV2; D gene: TRBD1; clone size: few; J gene: TRBJ2-7; CDR3 protein: CASSPRPGGEQYF; CDR3 DNA: TGTGCCAGCAGCCCCAGGCCAGGGGGTGAGCAGTACTTC
V gene: TRBV6-1; D gene: NA; clone size: NA; J gene: TRBJ1-6; CDR3 protein: CASSETGGVNSPLHF; CDR3 DNA: TGTGCCAGCAGTGAAACGGGGGGGGTTAATTCACCCCTCCACTTT
V gene: TRBV4-3; D gene: TRBD2; clone size: NA; J gene: TRBJ2-1; CDR3 protein: CASSQTSGYNEQFF; CDR3 DNA: TGCGCCAGCAGCCAAACTAGCGGGTACAATGAGCAGTTCTTC
V gene: TRBV7-8; D gene: NA; clone size: few; J gene: TRBJ1-5; CDR3 protein: CASSVRQAGNQPQHF; CDR3 DNA: TGTGCCAGCAGCGTTAGACAGGCGGGCAATCAGCCCCAGCATTTT
V gene: TRBV3-1/TRBV3-2; D gene: NA; clone size: NA; J gene: TRBJ2-7; CDR3 protein: CASSQGGPTEQYF; CDR3 DNA: TGTGCCAGCAGCCAAGGCGGGCCTACCGAGCAGTACTTC
V gene: TRBV4-2; D gene: NA; clone size: NA; J gene: TRBJ2-7; CDR3 protein: CASSQVIGGSYEQYF; CDR3 DNA: TGTGCCAGCAGCCAAGTGATCGGTGGTTCCTACGAGCAGTACTTC
V gene: TRBV6-5; D gene: NA; clone size: NA; J gene: TRBJ1-1; CDR3 protein: CASSPRGNTEAFF; CDR3 DNA: TGTGCCAGCAGTCCCAGGGGGAACACTGAAGCTTTCTTT
V gene: TRBV19; D gene: NA; clone size: NA; J gene: TRBJ2-1; CDR3 protein: CASSGQAHRGNEQFF; CDR3 DNA: TGTGCCAGTAGCGGGCAGGCTCACCGGGGCAATGAGCAGTTCTTC
V gene: TRBV5-1; D gene: NA; clone size: NA; J gene: TRBJ1-1; CDR3 protein: CASSLWAITEAFF; CDR3 DNA: TGCGCCAGCAGCTTATGGGCTATCACTGAAGCTTTCTTT
V gene: TRBV29-1; D gene: NA; clone size: NA; J gene: TRBJ2-7; CDR3 protein: CSVELRARPYEQYF; CDR3 DNA: TGCAGCGTTGAACTCAGGGCCCGACCCTACGAGCAGTACTTC
V gene: TRBV18; D gene: NA; clone size: NA; J gene: TRBJ1-5; CDR3 protein: CASSPPAGNSNQPQHF; CDR3 DNA: TGTGCCAGCTCACCACCGGCGGGTAATAGCAATCAGCCCCAGCATTTT
V gene: TRBV7-6; D gene: NA; clone size: few; J gene: TRBJ1-3; CDR3 protein: CASSLGGGHSGNTIYF; CDR3 DNA: TGTGCCAGCAGCTTAGGGGGGGGACACTCTGGAAACACCATATATTTT
V gene: TRBV4-1; D gene: NA; clone size: NA; J gene: TRBJ2-7; CDR3 protein: CASSQQPGPVSLYEQYF; CDR3 DNA: TGCGCCAGCAGCCAACAACCAGGGCCAGTAAGCCTCTACGAGCAGTACTTC
V gene: TRBV7-3; D gene: TRBD2; clone size: once; J gene: TRBJ2-1; CDR3 protein: CASSLLAGVEQFF; CDR3 DNA: TGTGCCAGCAGCTTACTAGCGGGAGTTGAGCAGTTCTTC
V gene: TRBV28; D gene: TRBD1; clone size: NA; J gene: TRBJ1-4; CDR3 protein: CASSFLSGQGEKLFF; CDR3 DNA: TGTGCCAGCAGTTTCCTCTCCGGACAGGGCGAAAAACTGTTTTTT
V gene: TRBV27; D gene: NA; clone size: NA; J gene: TRBJ1-1; CDR3 protein: CASSSSIYDREAFF; CDR3 DNA: TGTGCCAGCAGTTCCAGTATTTACGACAGGGAAGCTTTCTTT
V gene: TRBV7-9; D gene: TRBD2; clone size: NA; J gene: TRBJ2-1; CDR3 protein: CASSILAGGHNEQFF; CDR3 DNA: TGTGCCAGCAGCATCCTAGCGGGGGGCCACAATGAGCAGTTCTTC
V gene: TRBV7-2; D gene: NA; clone size: NA; J gene: TRBJ2-1; CDR3 protein: CASSLMGAKLGNNEQFF; CDR3 DNA: TGTGCCAGCAGCTTAATGGGGGCTAAATTGGGAAACAATGAGCAGTTCTTC
V gene: TRBV5-4; D gene: TRBD1; clone size: NA; J gene: TRBJ2-3; CDR3 protein: CASNPGGFTDTQYF; CDR3 DNA: TGTGCCAGCAATCCAGGGGGATTCACAGATACGCAGTATTTT
V gene: TRBV6-2/TRBV6-3; D gene: NA; clone size: NA; J gene: TRBJ1-2; CDR3 protein: CASSYPSRGEPYTF; CDR3 DNA: TGTGCCAGCAGTTACCCTAGCAGGGGCGAGCCCTACACCTTC
V gene: TRBV28; D gene: NA; clone size: NA; J gene: TRBJ2-1; CDR3 protein: CASSREYLYNEQFF; CDR3 DNA: TGTGCCAGCTCGAGGGAGTATTTGTACAATGAGCAGTTCTTC